Included here is one T cell receptor (beta chain) sequence, with context. It lacks a known antigen. No qualities accompany the bases; no much larger clone lies one base away. The entry originates in a study of blood T cell repertoires in COVID-19 (TCRdb year 2020). As for the study more broadly: The collaborator samples originated in the United States, Italy and Spain and spanned the acute and convalescent phases of COVID-19. The repertoires were released in a freely available public database intended as a resource for research on the immune response to SARS-CoV-2. Where available, HLA class I and class II types were taken from metadata supplied by the sample provider and were not determined by assay-based typing. Samples came from the ongoing ImmuneRACE study (first 160 participants) plus 1,254 subjects from 6 global collaborators. Deeply sampled blood TCRbeta repertoires from subjects exposed to, actively infected with, or recovered from COVID-19 were included in the dataset. The material from the prospective study consisted of cDNA or gDNA derived from T cells, B-cell-depleted T cells, or PBMCs. A de-identified subject ID, COVID-19 status, age in years and sex were almost always included in the sample metadata. Broader findings and caveats from the paper: How much clinical and demographic metadata was included differed by source and by participant, and the metadata was provided uncurated.

The germline V gene (reference sequence) gives CDR1 as SEHNR and CDR2 as FQNEAQ. There are 14 amino acids in the CDR3, from cysteine to phenylalanine inclusive. Kept here is only the CDR3 DNA, which spans 42 bases and is read in frame from base 1. V and J are truncated by 5 bases and 3 bases respectively, leaving an intervening sequence of 11 bases. Participants in the prospective study were aged roughly 18 to 100 years, lived in 20 to 25 United States geographic areas, and enrolled through a virtual design. In the prospective study, participants were assigned to cohorts based on the clinical history participants reported in a screening survey and a study questionnaire. Mobile phlebotomists in the prospective study collected whole blood, serum and a nasopharyngeal or oropharyngeal swab from every participant. Prospective study participants could optionally give additional blood draws and questionnaires over an approximately 2-month period. Before DNA extraction, blood samples from the prospective study were shipped at room temperature or frozen.

The immunoSEQ Assay, a bias-controlled multiplex PCR, was used to amplify TCRbeta CDR3 regions from genomic DNA. On the authors' methods: Within the assay, amplification of reference gene primers was used to estimate how many nucleated cells each sample contained. Sequence reads were collapsed and filtered to measure the absolute abundance of every unique TCRbeta CDR3 rearrangement. For each sample, productive Simpson clonality was calculated as the square root of Simpson's diversity index across productive rearrangements. This immuneACCESS table, as held by TCRdb, lists in-frame sequences with V and J called but not all clones. Of the missing ones, under half trace to an unresolved V gene in checked studies; the others have no known cause. That table gives V, J and clone size, and the DNA gave D and trimming. This sample is represented by 300,000 or so clones; around 85% of them were singletons. The top ten hold about 4.2% of the sample.

Specimen: PBMCs or T cells enriched from blood (not recorded which). The sequence is built from TRBV7-9 and TRBJ1-5; no D segment can be confidently identified. This clonotype was sampled from a woman in her 40s with acute COVID-19. The DNA is TGTGCCAGCAGCGGAGACGTAAACAATCAGCCCCAGCATTTT. Its protein is CASSGDVNNQPQHF.